The clone carrying this T cell receptor beta chain came up many times. This CDR3 has 13 amino acids. CDR1 is MNHEY, CDR2 SVGAGI, per germline. Trimming stripped 0 bases from V and 4 bases from J, with 6 bases between. The data were obtained in a study of T-cell reconstitution after alpha-beta-depleted transplantation in children. Unique molecular identifiers were built into the TCRbeta library. TCRdb reanalysed the PCR reads using MiXCR and keeps one entry per CDR3 protein. The data contain some 530,000 distinct CDR3 sequences, approximately 12% of them singletons. The chain links TRBV6-5 to TRBJ1-1; D is ambiguous. Source: PBMCs from the stem cell graft donor, taken from the stem cell graft. This TCR came from a human donor who donated a stem cell graft to a child with combined immunodeficiency. CDR3 sequence: CASSYSWSTEAFF. The CDR3 nucleotides are TGTGCCAGCAGTTACTCGTGGTCCACTGAAGCTTTCTTT.